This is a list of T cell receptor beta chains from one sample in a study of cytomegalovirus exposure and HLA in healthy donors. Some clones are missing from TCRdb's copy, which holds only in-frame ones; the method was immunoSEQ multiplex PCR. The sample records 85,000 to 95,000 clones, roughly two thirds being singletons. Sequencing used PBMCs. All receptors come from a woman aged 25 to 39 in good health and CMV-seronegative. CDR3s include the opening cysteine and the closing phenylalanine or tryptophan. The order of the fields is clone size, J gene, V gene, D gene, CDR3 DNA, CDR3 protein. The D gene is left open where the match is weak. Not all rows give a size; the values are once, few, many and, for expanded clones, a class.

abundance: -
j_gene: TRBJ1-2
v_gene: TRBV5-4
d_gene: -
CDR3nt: TGTGCCAGCAGCTCCCAAGGGAGGGTTGGCTACACCTTC
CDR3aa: CASSSQGRVGYTF

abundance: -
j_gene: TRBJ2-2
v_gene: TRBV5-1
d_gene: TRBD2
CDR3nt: TGCGCCAGCAGCTTGATAGCGGGAGAGGCCGGGGAGCTGTTTTTT
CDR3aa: CASSLIAGEAGELFF

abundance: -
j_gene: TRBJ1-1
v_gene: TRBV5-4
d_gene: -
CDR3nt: TGTGCCAGCAGCCCCCCTCAGAGGGTAAATGCTGAAGCTTTCTTT
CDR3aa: CASSPPQRVNAEAFF

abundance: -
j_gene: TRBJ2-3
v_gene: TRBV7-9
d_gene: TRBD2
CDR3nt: TGTGCCAGCAGTTCTACGACTAGCGGGAGCACAGATACGCAGTATTTT
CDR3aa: CASSSTTSGSTDTQYF

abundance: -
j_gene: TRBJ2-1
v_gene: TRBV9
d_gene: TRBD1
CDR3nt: TGTGCCAGCAGCGTCACCGGGACAGCATACAATGAGCAGTTCTTC
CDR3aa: CASSVTGTAYNEQFF

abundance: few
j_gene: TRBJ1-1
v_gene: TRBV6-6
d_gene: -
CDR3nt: TGTGCCAGCAGTTACAAGGGGTCCACTGAAGCTTTCTTT
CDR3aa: CASSYKGSTEAFF

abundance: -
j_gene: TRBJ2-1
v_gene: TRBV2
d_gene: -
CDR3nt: TGTGCCAGCATCAGCAGCGCCCCCCCGTTCTTC
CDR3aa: CASISSAPPFF

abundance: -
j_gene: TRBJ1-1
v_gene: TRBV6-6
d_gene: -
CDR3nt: TGTGCCAGCAGTTTCGACGGGAGGGCTGAAGCTTTCTTT
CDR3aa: CASSFDGRAEAFF

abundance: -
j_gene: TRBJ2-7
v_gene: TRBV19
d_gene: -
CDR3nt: TGTGCCAGTAGTATAGGGACAGCACATACCTACGAGCAGTACTTC
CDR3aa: CASSIGTAHTYEQYF

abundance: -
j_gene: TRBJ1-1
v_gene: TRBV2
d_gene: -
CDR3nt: TGTGCCAGCAGTGAGGGGGGGACTGAAGCTTTCTTT
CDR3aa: CASSEGGTEAFF

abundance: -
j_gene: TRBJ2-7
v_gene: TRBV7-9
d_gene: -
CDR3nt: TGTGCCACCGAGCCTCCGATACAAAAAGGACAGAACTACGAGCAGTACTTC
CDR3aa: CATEPPIQKGQNYEQYF

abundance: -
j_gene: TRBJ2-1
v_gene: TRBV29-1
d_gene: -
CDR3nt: TGCAGCGTCGAGGTGGGGAGAGAGCAGTTCTTC
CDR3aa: CSVEVGREQFF

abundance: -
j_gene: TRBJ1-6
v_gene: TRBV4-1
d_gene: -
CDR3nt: TGCGCCAGCAGCCAAGATAGGGGGAGGGCCACCTATAATTCACCCCTCCACTTT
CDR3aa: CASSQDRGRATYNSPLHF

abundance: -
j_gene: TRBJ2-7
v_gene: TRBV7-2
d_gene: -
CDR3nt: TGTGCCAGCAGCTTAGCCACCAGCTACGAGCAGTACTTC
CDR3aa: CASSLATSYEQYF

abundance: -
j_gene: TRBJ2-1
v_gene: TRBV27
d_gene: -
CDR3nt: TGTGCCAGCAGTTTGGTGACAGGGACTTCCTACAATGAGCAGTTCTTC
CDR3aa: CASSLVTGTSYNEQFF

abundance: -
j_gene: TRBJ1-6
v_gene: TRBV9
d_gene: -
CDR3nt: TGTGCCAGCAGCCCCCAGACAGGATATAATTCACCCCTCCACTTT
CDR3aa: CASSPQTGYNSPLHF

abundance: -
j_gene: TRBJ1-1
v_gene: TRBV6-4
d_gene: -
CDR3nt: TGTGCCAGCAGTTCCATCGTAGAGAACACTGAAGCTTTCTTT
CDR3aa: CASSSIVENTEAFF